This entry features one T cell receptor (beta chain) sequence. Its target is unknown. V was shortened by 4 bases and J by 4 bases, with 11 bases between the two germline ends. CDR1 MNHEY and CDR2 SVGAGI come from the germline V gene. The CDR3 consists of 14 residues. This record belongs to a study of liver allograft versus peripheral blood T cells. Study as a whole: Transplanted livers held T cell receptor repertoires, and these were compared with repertoires in recipients' peripheral blood. Regarding the study as a whole: Repertoires of T cell receptors that resided inside liver allografts reportedly differed from those in peripheral blood.

TCRdb re-derived calls from the reads in MiXCR, one entry per CDR3 protein. The table records approximately 11,000 distinct CDR3 sequences, about 23% of them present only once. The genes are TRBV6-5 and TRBJ1-5; D is possibly TRBD1 (5 bases). The receptor comes from a human patient who had a liver transplant. The graft donor may account for some of the T cells. The CDR3 protein is CASSLLGGNQPQHF. DNA for the CDR3: TGTGCCAGCAGTTTACTCGGGGGAAATCAGCCCCAGCATTTT.